This TCR beta chain derives from a study of OX40 agonist ivuxolimab in advanced cancers. Study summary: Age averaged 60 years (range about 20 to 80), and 82.7% were male.

The germline gives CDR1 MDHEN, CDR2 SYDVKM. V lost 5 bases, J lost 4 bases, and 11 bases stayed unmatched. CDR3 length: 16 amino acids. Assay: immunoSEQ multiplex PCR; the TCRdb copy retains only in-frame clones and omits some. The sample records around 100,000 clones, around 94% being singletons. The clonotype comes from an adult with an advanced solid tumor such as melanoma, head and neck, liver or kidney cancer. The V call is TRBV28, the J call TRBJ1-2, with 9 nucleotides matching TRBD1. Sequences were derived from CD4+ or CD8+ T cells sorted from blood, sampled in a trial of the OX40 agonist ivuxolimab. The CDR3 bases are TGTGCCAGCAGTAGCTCAGGGGGACAGGGTGCCTATGGCTACACCTTC. Translation gives CASSSSGGQGAYGYTF.